A selection of T cell receptor beta chains follows, all from one sample in a study of cytomegalovirus exposure and HLA in healthy donors. Generated by immunoSEQ multiplex PCR, the TCRdb table keeps only in-frame clones and is missing some. The data contain about 160,000 clones, 60% to 85% of them singletons. Sequenced sample: PBMCs. These receptor sequences come from a woman in her twenties or thirties in good health and CMV-seronegative. CDR3s include the opening cysteine and the closing phenylalanine or tryptophan. A D gene is named only where the DNA matches it firmly. Only some rows state a clone size, as once, few, many or a class for expanded clones.

j_call	v_call	clone_size	d_call	cdr3_nt	cdr3_aa
TRBJ1-1	TRBV18	NA	TRBD1	TGTGCCAGCTCACCAGGGACAGGGAGCATGAACACTGAAGCTTTCTTT	CASSPGTGSMNTEAFF
TRBJ1-1	TRBV18	NA	NA	TGTGCCAGCTCACTTCAGAAGGGGCACACTGAAGCTTTCTTT	CASSLQKGHTEAFF
TRBJ1-1	TRBV5-1	few	NA	TGCGCCAGCAGCTTGTTGGGGCCGCCGAACACTGAAGCTTTCTTT	CASSLLGPPNTEAFF
TRBJ2-3	TRBV2	NA	NA	TGTGCCAGCACACAGAGCACAGATACGCAGTATTTT	CASTQSTDTQYF
TRBJ1-5	TRBV7-9	NA	NA	TGTGCCAGCAGCTCGTCATTTAGACAGCTCAATCAGCCCCAGCATTTT	CASSSSFRQLNQPQHF
TRBJ2-7	TRBV6-5	once	TRBD2	TGTGCCAGCAGTCCCTGGGAAGCGGGGACCTACGAGCAGTACTTC	CASSPWEAGTYEQYF
TRBJ2-7	TRBV21-1	NA	NA	TGTGCCTATAGCCAGGGGGCACCCATCTCCTACGAGCAGTACTTC	CAYSQGAPISYEQYF
TRBJ1-1	TRBV19	NA	NA	TGTGCCAGTAGTATTATGGACATGAACACTGAAGCTTTCTTT	CASSIMDMNTEAFF
TRBJ2-1	TRBV7-9	few	TRBD1	TGTGCCAGCAGCTTGACGACAGGGTACGAGCAGTTCTTC	CASSLTTGYEQFF
TRBJ2-1	TRBV5-1	NA	NA	TGCGCCAGCACAATTACTCAGGGTCCGTCCTACAATGAGCAGTTCTTC	CASTITQGPSYNEQFF
TRBJ2-2	TRBV5-1	NA	TRBD2	TGCGCCAGCAGCTCTCGACTAGCGGGGACGACCGGGGAGCTGTTTTTT	CASSSRLAGTTGELFF
TRBJ1-1	TRBV21-1	few	NA	TGTGCCAGCAGCAAAGACGAGACAGGGGGCACTGAAGCTTTCTTT	CASSKDETGGTEAFF
TRBJ1-6	TRBV7-9	few	NA	TGTGCCAGCAGCTTCCCAAATTCACCCCTCCACTTT	CASSFPNSPLHF
TRBJ1-1	TRBV11-3	NA	NA	TGTGCCAGCAGCCTGGACCCGAGGGCTGAAGCTTTCTTT	CASSLDPRAEAFF
TRBJ1-5	TRBV9	NA	NA	TGTGCCAGCAGCGTAGGTCCCGATACTCACAATCAGCCCCAGCATTTT	CASSVGPDTHNQPQHF
TRBJ1-4	TRBV7-9	once	TRBD1	TGTGCCAGCAGCTACAGGGGCGGTGAAAAACTGTTTTTT	CASSYRGGEKLFF
TRBJ1-5	TRBV19	few	TRBD1	TGTGCCAGTAGTATAACAGGGGGAATTACCCAGCATTTT	CASSITGGITQHF
TRBJ1-4	TRBV14	NA	TRBD1	TGTGCCAGCAGCCAGAGGACAGGGTTGGCTGAAAAACTGTTTTTT	CASSQRTGLAEKLFF
TRBJ1-2	TRBV7-8	NA	NA	TGTGCCAGCAGCGCGGACAGCTATGGCTACACCTTC	CASSADSYGYTF
TRBJ2-1	TRBV6-1	NA	TRBD2	TGTGCCAGCAGTGGACCGACTAGCGGGGGGGTTTACAATGAGCAGTTCTTC	CASSGPTSGGVYNEQFF
TRBJ2-3	TRBV6-1	NA	TRBD2	TGTGCCAGCAGAGGGGGGCGCGGGACTAGCGTAGCCTTT	CASRGGRGTSVAF
TRBJ2-1	TRBV29-1	NA	TRBD2	TGCAGCGTTCCTCGAGATAGCGGGGGGCCGGATAATGAGCAGTTCTTC	CSVPRDSGGPDNEQFF
TRBJ2-3	TRBV10-3	NA	TRBD1	TGTGCCATCGCGGGTGGGACAGGGGAGACAGATACGCAGTATTTT	CAIAGGTGETDTQYF
TRBJ2-2	TRBV2	NA	NA	TGTGCCAGCACGGGGTTTCGGGGCACCGGGGAGCTGTTTTTT	CASTGFRGTGELFF
TRBJ1-5	TRBV19	NA	NA	TGTGCCAGTAGTTTACCACAGGGATTCGGTCAGCCTCAGCATTTT	CASSLPQGFGQPQHF
TRBJ1-2	TRBV19	NA	NA	TGTGCCAGTAGTATCCGTGCGGGCTATGGCTACACCTTC	CASSIRAGYGYTF